Below, one TCR beta chain is given with its context. What it recognizes is unknown. The sample comes from a study of T cells after yellow fever vaccination. Study-wide points: High-abundance clonotypes from the bulk population could contaminate FACS-sorted repertoires.

By 5'RACE template switching, TCR cDNA was produced, with a universal primer site and UMIs added in the process. TCRdb re-called the 5' RACE reads with MiXCR, one entry per CDR3 protein. The repertoire includes 400,000 to 450,000 distinct CDR3 sequences, approximately 18% of them detected once, and around 17% sits in the top ten. Between the trimmed V and J ends, which lost 3 bases and 1 base, there was a span of 17 bases. The CDR3 totals 17 residues. Looked up from germline, CDR1 is SGHDN and CDR2 is FVKESK. Sample: PBMCs, taken before the yellow fever booster vaccination. The TCR originated in a young man who received the YFV17D yellow fever vaccine. The chain links TRBV14 to TRBJ2-3, with a possible D match to TRBD2 (6 bases). CDR3 amino acids: CASSHRLGLARTDTQYF. As DNA, the CDR3 is TGTGCCAGCAGCCACCGCCTAGGGCTAGCGCGCACAGATACGCAGTATTTT.